Below are 11 T cell receptor beta chains sequenced from a single sample in a study of cytomegalovirus exposure and HLA in healthy donors. The data were produced by immunoSEQ multiplex PCR, yet TCRdb's version contains in-frame clones alone and is incomplete. The sample yields about 78,000 clones, 95% to 97% seen once. The sequenced material came from PBMCs. The receptors come from a man between 18 and 29 years old in good health and CMV-seropositive.

The gene calls are TRBV4-2 and TRBJ2-7; 7 nucleotides match TRBD2. V was pared by 1 base and J by 0 bases, with 6 bases of the junction left unmatched. The CDR3 consists of 16 residues. The germline CDR1 and CDR2 sequences are LGHNA and YNFKEQ. CDR3 DNA: TGTGCCAGCAGCCAAGGGTCTGGCGGGAGCTCCTACGAGCAGTACTTC. Translation gives CASSQGSGGSSYEQYF.

The gene calls are TRBV7-9 and TRBJ1-1; D is unresolved. Trimming cost V 7 bases and J 5 bases, with 17 bases left between them. Germline loops: CDR1 SEHNR, CDR2 FQNEAQ (reference sequence). The CDR3 covers 14 residues. CDR3 sequence: CASTLPVPGTEAFF. The CDR3 DNA sequence: TGTGCCAGCACCCTTCCGGTCCCCGGGACTGAAGCTTTCTTT.

This chain connects TRBV29-1 to TRBJ2-7; 8 nucleotides match TRBD1. This CDR3 comprises 12 residues. Germline V gene data show CDR1 as SQVTM and CDR2 as ANQGSEA. V trimming: 4 bases; J trimming: 3 bases; junction bases outside the gene matches: 2. CDR3 sequence reads: CSVGQGFYEQYF. DNA for the CDR3: TGCAGCGTTGGACAGGGGTTCTACGAGCAGTACTTC.

This chain uses TRBV10-3 with TRBJ2-1; 9 nucleotides line up with TRBD2. The germline V gene encodes CDR1 ENHRY and CDR2 SYGVKD. The CDR3 runs to 15 residues. Losses at the gene ends were 6 bases for V and 5 bases for J; bases not matched to a gene: 8. DNA for the CDR3: TGTGCCATCAGGTCATCTAGCGGGAACGACAATGAGCAGTTCTTC. Encoded protein: CAIRSSSGNDNEQFF.

This chain connects TRBV19 to TRBJ2-1, with D tentatively TRBD2 (6 bases). The CDR3 sequence is 14 residues long. V lost 5 bases to trimming and J lost 0 bases, with 8 bases between them. CDR1 and CDR2 from the germline V gene are LNHDA and SQIVND (reference sequence). The CDR3 region has the DNA TGTGCCAGTAGTGCGGGATACTCCTACAATGAGCAGTTCTTC. It codes for CASSAGYSYNEQFF. Looking up the rest from reference TRBV19 and TRBJ2-1 gives the full variable domain: DGGITQSPKYLFRKEGQNVTLSCEQNLNHDAMYWYRQDPGQGLRLIYYSQIVNDFQKGDIAEGYSVSREKKESFPLTVTSAQKNPTAFYLCASSAGYSYNEQFFGPGTRLTVL.

The rearrangement joins TRBV7-6 to TRBJ2-7; the D gene is possibly TRBD2 (5 bases). The germline V and J ends were trimmed by 2 bases and 3 bases, with 14 bases remaining between them. This CDR3 region has 15 residues. Germline CDR1 reads SGHVS; CDR2 reads FNYEAQ. CDR3 sequence reads: CASSLSGIPLYEQYF. In DNA form, the CDR3 reads TGTGCCAGCAGCTTATCCGGGATCCCCCTCTACGAGCAGTACTTC.

The V call is TRBV5-1, the J call TRBJ2-1, with TRBD1 identical over 9 bases. The V segment lost 3 bases and the J segment 8 bases; nucleotides outside the gene matches: 6. This CDR3 has 14 amino acids. The germline V gene encodes CDR1 SGHRS and CDR2 YFSETQ. CDR3 sequence reads: CASSSGTGLDEQFF. The CDR3, as DNA: TGCGCCAGCAGCTCCGGGACAGGGCTCGATGAGCAGTTCTTC.

The rearrangement joins TRBV5-4 to TRBJ1-1, with 9 bases matching TRBD1. V shed 5 bases, J shed 11 bases, and the junction held 7 bases outside the gene matches. CDR1 and CDR2 (germline): SGHNT, YYREEE (reference sequence). The CDR3 has 12 residues. Here the CDR3 DNA reads TGTGCCAGCAGAAGGGACAGGGAAGACGCTTTCTTT. Translation: CASRRDREDAFF. Combining the CDR3 with reference TRBV5-4 and TRBJ1-1 gives the whole variable domain ETGVTQSPTHLIKTRGQQVTLRCSSQSGHNTVSWYQQALGQGPQFIFQYYREEENGRGNFPPRFSGLQFPNYSSELNVNALELDDSALYLCASRRDREDAFFGQGTRLTVV.

The V gene is TRBV6-1, the J gene TRBJ2-1; 8 nucleotides match TRBD2. The CDR3 covers 15 residues. Germline V gives CDR1 MNHNS, CDR2 SASEGT. V was clipped by 2 bases and J by 0 bases; unmatched bases: 0. Written as DNA, the CDR3 is TGTGCCAGCAGTGAACTAGCGGGCTCCTACAATGAGCAGTTCTTC. Translated: CASSELAGSYNEQFF.

The V gene is TRBV29-1, the J gene TRBJ2-6; perhaps TRBD2 as D (6 bases). There are 15 residues in the CDR3. Germline loops: CDR1 SQVTM, CDR2 ANQGSEA. Trimming stripped 6 bases from V and 0 bases from J, with 12 bases between. The CDR3 DNA is TGCAGCGTCGGGACTGGGAGCTCTGGGGCCAACGTCCTGACTTTC. Amino acids: CSVGTGSSGANVLTF.

The chain has TRBV6-1 and TRBJ1-1; D might be TRBD1 (5 bases). This CDR3 region has 15 residues. CDR1 MNHNS and CDR2 SASEGT come from the germline V gene. V lost 4 bases, J lost 0 bases, and 12 bases lay in between. The CDR3 DNA sequence: TGTGCCAGCAGTGCCCTGCGACAGATGAACACTGAAGCTTTCTTT. It encodes CASSALRQMNTEAFF.